By proportion, the clone carrying this T cell receptor (beta chain) is large. Its antigen is undetermined. TCRdb fed the 5' RACE reads into MiXCR, producing one record per CDR3 protein. The sample has about 550 distinct CDR3 sequences; about 13% are singletons. The data were obtained in a study of spatial heterogeneity in lung cancer. Study outcomes and limitations: Tallies of expanded TCRs, which were sorted into ubiquitous and regional groups, correlated with counts of ubiquitous and regional nonsynonymous mutations, respectively. Tracking of tumor mutation counts was seen in expanded intratumoral alpha and beta TCR counts.

CDR3 length equals 14 residues. Trimming pared 1 base from V and 5 bases from J, leaving 12 bases between. The time point was: sample taken at primary tumor resection. The material sequenced was lung tumor tissue, taken at surgery. The receptor was derived from a male donor with early-stage non-small cell lung cancer. The chain carries TRBV12-3 or TRBV12-4 and TRBJ2-7; tentatively, D is TRBD1 (6 bases). The CDR3 protein is CASSLGGTTHEQYF. The CDR3 DNA follows: TGTGCCAGCAGTTTAGGAGGGACAACCCACGAGCAGTACTTC.